A selection of T cell receptor beta chains follows, all from one sample in a study of T cells in Graves' hyperthyroidism and ophthalmopathy. From the multiplex PCR reads, TCRdb called clonotypes with MiXCR, one entry per CDR3 protein. The sample contains 360,000 or so distinct CDR3 sequences, roughly 18% of which appear only once. The sample taken for sequencing was blood. These receptors originate from a woman between 40 and 50 years old with Graves' ophthalmopathy. Both conserved end residues are part of each CDR3. Each record gives: clone size, D gene, J gene, V gene, CDR3 protein, CDR3 DNA. The D gene is left open where the match is weak. Not all rows give a size; the values are once, few, many and, for expanded clones, a class.

.,.,TRBJ2-5,TRBV12-3/TRBV12-4,CASSPKLGPNHVETQYF,TGTGCCAGCAGTCCAAAACTGGGACCCAACCACGTAGAGACCCAGTACTTC
many,.,TRBJ1-1,TRBV5-5,CASSSSVHTEAFF,TGTGCCAGCAGCTCGTCGGTGCACACTGAAGCTTTCTTT
medium-sized,.,TRBJ2-7,TRBV20-1,CSARVHTLSYEQYF,TGCAGTGCTAGAGTCCACACCCTCTCCTACGAGCAGTACTTC
many,TRBD2,TRBJ2-1,TRBV7-7,CASSLSSGIDNEQFF,TGTGCTAGCAGCTTATCTAGCGGGATCGACAATGAGCAGTTCTTC
many,TRBD1,TRBJ2-6,TRBV7-2,CASSDGTAGANVLTF,TGTGCCAGCAGCGATGGGACAGCTGGGGCCAACGTCCTGACTTTC
few,TRBD1,TRBJ2-7,TRBV19,CASSQQQGRGSYEQYF,TGTGCCAGTAGCCAGCAACAGGGGAGAGGATCCTACGAGCAGTACTTC
many,.,TRBJ2-7,TRBV6-5,CASSYEYEQYF,TGTGCCAGCAGTTATGAATACGAGCAGTACTTC
many,TRBD2,TRBJ2-2,TRBV27,CASSWGLAGVDTGELFF,TGTGCCAGCAGTTGGGGACTAGCGGGAGTGGACACCGGGGAGCTGTTTTTT
many,.,TRBJ1-1,TRBV12-3/TRBV12-4,CASSFGALASF,TGTGCCAGCAGTTTTGGGGCCCTAGCTTCCTTT
many,.,TRBJ1-5,TRBV20-1,CSANGGVGQPQHF,TGCAGTGCTAATGGGGGGGTAGGTCAGCCCCAGCATTTT
many,.,TRBJ2-7,TRBV5-1,CASSPRLSHYEQYF,TGCGCCAGCAGCCCCCGACTTTCGCACTACGAGCAGTACTTC
many,.,TRBJ1-5,TRBV20-1,CSAIPDRSSLRPQHF,TGCAGTGCTATACCCGACCGCTCCTCCCTCCGGCCCCAGCATTTT
many,TRBD1,TRBJ2-7,TRBV6-2/TRBV6-3,CASSYAGGELFGF,TGTGCCAGCAGTTATGCAGGGGGCGAGCTGTTCGGCTTC
many,.,TRBJ2-5,TRBV29-1,CSVRFSETQYF,TGCAGCGTTCGCTTCTCGGAGACCCAGTACTTC
many,.,TRBJ2-7,TRBV10-2,CASSFTTWGYEQYF,TGCGCCAGCAGTTTTACCACCTGGGGCTACGAGCAGTACTTC
many,.,TRBJ1-3,TRBV28,CASSLYRVGGNTIYF,TGTGCCAGCAGTTTATACAGGGTCGGCGGAAACACCATATATTTT
.,TRBD1,TRBJ1-1,TRBV2,CASSEEVGQGMAEAFF,TGTGCCAGCAGTGAAGAAGTGGGACAGGGGATGGCTGAAGCTTTCTTT
many,.,TRBJ2-7,TRBV25-1,CASSVYYEQYF,TGTGCCAGCAGTGTATACTACGAGCAGTACTTC
many,TRBD1,TRBJ1-1,TRBV6-1,CASKNTGEEAFF,TGTGCCAGCAAAAATACAGGGGAGGAAGCTTTCTTT
many,.,TRBJ2-7,TRBV24-1,CATSSPGGYEQYF,TGTGCCACCAGTTCGCCTGGGGGCTACGAGCAGTACTTC
many,.,TRBJ1-1,TRBV19,CASSFMGGTEAFF,TGTGCCAGTAGTTTTATGGGGGGCACTGAAGCTTTCTTT
many,.,TRBJ2-7,TRBV15,CATSGARIRRDTSYEQYF,TGTGCCACCAGCGGAGCGAGGATAAGGCGGGACACCTCCTACGAGCAGTACTTC
many,TRBD1,TRBJ1-2,TRBV5-6,CASSLRDRVDGYTF,TGTGCCAGCAGCTTGAGGGACAGGGTGGATGGCTACACCTTC
.,.,TRBJ2-5,TRBV2,CASSLGTRGETQYF,TGTGCCAGCAGTCTAGGGACACGGGGGGAGACCCAGTACTTC
.,TRBD1,TRBJ2-7,TRBV29-1,CSVTGQGRPEQYF,TGCAGCGTCACCGGACAGGGGAGGCCCGAGCAGTACTTC
many,.,TRBJ2-7,TRBV12-3/TRBV12-4,CASSPFQHEQYF,TGTGCCAGCAGCCCGTTCCAGCACGAGCAGTACTTC
many,TRBD2,TRBJ2-5,TRBV29-1,CSADGLAGQKTQYF,TGCAGCGCAGATGGACTAGCGGGACAAAAGACCCAGTACTTC
many,.,TRBJ2-6,TRBV10-2,CASSETGANVLTF,TGCGCCAGCAGTGAAACAGGGGCCAACGTCCTGACTTTC
.,TRBD1,TRBJ1-5,TRBV11-1,CASSLETGGPSNQPQHF,TGTGCCAGCAGCTTAGAGACAGGGGGCCCCAGCAATCAGCCCCAGCATTTT
many,TRBD1,TRBJ1-5,TRBV6-1,CASSGGGAGNQPQHF,TGTGCCAGCAGTGGAGGGGGCGCGGGCAATCAGCCCCAGCATTTT
many,.,TRBJ1-2,TRBV28,CASSFIGGRKGTGYTF,TGTGCCAGCAGTTTTATTGGGGGGCGCAAGGGGACCGGCTACACCTTC
many,.,TRBJ2-7,TRBV6-2/TRBV6-3,CASSTQDSSGEQYF,TGTGCCAGCAGTACCCAGGACAGTTCGGGCGAGCAGTACTTC
.,TRBD1,TRBJ1-2,TRBV12-5,CASGPTGEGYTF,TGTGCTAGTGGCCCAACAGGGGAAGGCTACACCTTC
.,TRBD1,TRBJ2-4,TRBV12-3/TRBV12-4,CASSPSTGQDIQYF,TGTGCCAGCAGTCCCTCGACAGGGCAGGACATTCAGTACTTC
many,.,TRBJ2-4,TRBV20-1,CSARDSRTHKNIQYF,TGCAGTGCTAGAGATAGCCGGACACACAAAAACATTCAGTACTTC
.,.,TRBJ1-3,TRBV20-1,CSASLDGRSGNTIYF,TGCAGTGCTAGTTTGGACGGCCGCTCTGGAAACACCATATATTTT
many,.,TRBJ1-5,TRBV11-2,CASSSQQGGSNQPQHF,TGTGCCAGCAGCTCTCAGCAGGGTGGGAGCAATCAGCCCCAGCATTTT
many,.,TRBJ2-2,TRBV20-1,CSARELASSLGGELFF,TGCAGTGCTAGGGAACTAGCTTCAAGTTTGGGCGGGGAGCTGTTTTTT
many,TRBD2,TRBJ2-7,TRBV20-1,CSARGSGGLYEQYF,TGCAGTGCTAGAGGTAGCGGGGGCCTCTACGAGCAGTACTTC
few,TRBD1,TRBJ2-7,TRBV16,CASSQSGTGDYEQYF,TGTGCCAGCAGCCAATCGGGGACAGGGGACTACGAGCAGTACTTC
many,TRBD1,TRBJ1-5,TRBV5-1,CASSPGQKQPQHF,TGCGCCAGCAGCCCGGGACAGAAACAGCCCCAGCATTTT
.,TRBD1,TRBJ2-7,TRBV10-2,CASSFEQGIYEQYF,TGCGCCAGCAGCTTCGAACAGGGGATCTACGAGCAGTACTTC
many,.,TRBJ1-5,TRBV6-1,CASSDLGNQPQHF,TGTGCCAGCAGTGATCTGGGCAATCAGCCCCAGCATTTT
.,TRBD1,TRBJ1-2,TRBV13,CASSSGQGVSYGYTF,TGTGCCAGCAGCTCCGGACAGGGTGTTAGTTATGGCTACACCTTC
many,TRBD1,TRBJ2-7,TRBV28,CASSWTGNVYEQYF,TGTGCCAGCAGTTGGACAGGGAACGTTTACGAGCAGTACTTC
.,.,TRBJ2-7,TRBV5-1,CASSLGGGFYEQYF,TGCGCCAGCAGCTTGGGAGGCGGGTTCTACGAGCAGTACTTC